The entry below gives a single T cell receptor (beta chain) sequence along with its context. Antigen specificity is unknown. CDR3 length: 12 amino acids. J was trimmed by 8 bases and V by 7 bases; bases with no gene match: 4. CDR1 and CDR2 (germline): MDHEN, SYDVKM. These data are taken from a study of cytomegalovirus exposure and HLA in healthy donors. Regarding the study as a whole: A later analysis linked a missense variant in DCLRE1C to the trimming of TCR beta V and J genes. Presence/absence analyses treated sequencing depth as roughly uniform across donors.

The PCR contained 60 Vbeta and 13 Jbeta primers. TCRdb's table, derived via immunoSEQ multiplex PCR, lists solely in-frame clones and lacks some. The sample holds roughly 140,000 clones, 60% to 70% seen once. The sequence came from a woman aged 60-75 years in good health and CMV-seropositive. The specimen sequenced was PBMCs. The chain carries TRBV28 and TRBJ1-1, with 10 nucleotides matching TRBD1. The CDR3 nucleotides are TGTGCCAGCACTAAGACAGGGGGCGAAGCTTTCTTT. It is translated as CASTKTGGEAFF.